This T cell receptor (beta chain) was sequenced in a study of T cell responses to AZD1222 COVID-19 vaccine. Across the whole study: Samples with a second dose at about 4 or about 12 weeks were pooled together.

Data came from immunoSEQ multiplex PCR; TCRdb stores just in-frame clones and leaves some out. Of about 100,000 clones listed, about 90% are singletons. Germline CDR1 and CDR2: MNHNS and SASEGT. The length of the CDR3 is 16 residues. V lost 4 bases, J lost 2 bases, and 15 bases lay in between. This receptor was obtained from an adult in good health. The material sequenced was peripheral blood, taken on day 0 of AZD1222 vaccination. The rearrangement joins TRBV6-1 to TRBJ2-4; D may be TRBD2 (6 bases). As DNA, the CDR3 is TGTGCCAGCAGTGTTGCGCAGGAGGGGACCAAAAACATTCAGTACTTC. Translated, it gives CASSVAQEGTKNIQYF.